A selection of T cell receptor beta chains follows, all from one sample in a study of blood T cell repertoires in COVID-19. Generated by immunoSEQ multiplex PCR, the TCRdb table keeps only in-frame clones and is missing some. The sample holds about 100,000 clones, approximately 86% seen once. The sequenced material came from peripheral blood. The receptors here all came from a human donor in a cohort sampled during active COVID-19. Each CDR3 is given with its conserved first and last residue. A D gene is named only where the DNA matches it firmly. Clone size, where shown, is once, few, many, or a class for clones that have expanded.

TRBV3-1/TRBV3-2	NA	TRBJ2-2	many	TGTGCCAGCAGCCAGGGACACTCATCCACCGGGGAGCTGTTTTTT	CASSQGHSSTGELFF
TRBV7-9	NA	TRBJ2-5	NA	TGTGCCAGCAGCTCACCGGACTATCTCCGGGAGACCCAGTACTTC	CASSSPDYLRETQYF
TRBV7-2	NA	TRBJ1-3	NA	TGTGCCAGCAGCGTCGACAGGGGAAACACCATATATTTT	CASSVDRGNTIYF
TRBV9	TRBD1	TRBJ2-5	NA	TGTGCCAGCAGCACCCGGGACAGCTACCTATGGGGGGAGACCCAGTACTTC	CASSTRDSYLWGETQYF
TRBV15	TRBD1	TRBJ1-4	NA	TGTGCCACCAGCATGGACAGGGATAGAGGTGGTGAAAAACTGTTTTTT	CATSMDRDRGGEKLFF
TRBV7-2	TRBD1	TRBJ2-6	NA	TGTGCCAGCAGCTTAACCCGGACAGGGGCTGGGGCCAACGTCCTGACTTTC	CASSLTRTGAGANVLTF
TRBV6-6	NA	TRBJ1-1	NA	TGTGCCAGCAGTTACTCTTGGGGTGAGGGAGCTGAAGCTTTCTTT	CASSYSWGEGAEAFF
TRBV5-4	TRBD2	TRBJ2-1	NA	TGTGCCAGCAGCGCCGGACTAGCGGGAGGGCCATCAGACAATGAGCAGTTCTTC	CASSAGLAGGPSDNEQFF
TRBV30	TRBD2	TRBJ2-1	NA	TGTGCCTGGAGTGACGCCCCTTTAGCGGGAGTAATCAATGAGCAGTTCTTC	CAWSDAPLAGVINEQFF
TRBV5-1	NA	TRBJ1-2	NA	TGCGCCAGCAGCATTGACAGATCCTATGGCTACACCTTC	CASSIDRSYGYTF
TRBV11-2	TRBD1	TRBJ1-5	once	TGTGCCAGCAGCTCGGGACAGTTCAATCAGCCCCAGCATTTT	CASSSGQFNQPQHF
TRBV7-2	NA	TRBJ2-3	NA	TGTGCCAGCAGCCGGACTATTGGCACAGATACGCAGTATTTT	CASSRTIGTDTQYF
TRBV18	TRBD2	TRBJ2-1	NA	TGTGCCAGCTCACCTGAAGTAGCGGGAGCTCGGTATGAGCAGTTCTTC	CASSPEVAGARYEQFF
TRBV28	NA	TRBJ2-7	once	TGTGCCAGCAGCCCCCCCCCTAGCGAATCCTACGAGCAGTACTTC	CASSPPPSESYEQYF
TRBV28	NA	TRBJ2-7	NA	TGTGCCAGCAGTCCCTCCTCGACAGTCCCCTACGAGCAGTACTTC	CASSPSSTVPYEQYF
TRBV9	NA	TRBJ1-6	NA	TGTGCCAGCAGCGTTGACGGCAGGGATTCACCCCTCCACTTT	CASSVDGRDSPLHF
TRBV19	TRBD2	TRBJ2-1	once	TGTGCCAGTAGTATGCCCGGGACTAGTGCTGCGAATGAGCAGTTCTTC	CASSMPGTSAANEQFF
TRBV6-4	TRBD1	TRBJ1-1	NA	TGTGCCAGCAGCGCCGGGACAGCCAAAAACACTGAAGCTTTCTTT	CASSAGTAKNTEAFF
TRBV9	NA	TRBJ2-3	NA	TGTGCCAGCAGCGACCGGACAGCGTACACAGATACGCAGTATTTT	CASSDRTAYTDTQYF
TRBV15	TRBD2	TRBJ2-3	NA	TGTGCCACCAGCAGAGTTGTGACTAGCGGGAGAGAAGCAGATACGCAGTATTTT	CATSRVVTSGREADTQYF
TRBV19	TRBD2	TRBJ2-7	once	TGTGCCAGTATGCCCAAGCTAGCGGGAAACTACGAGCAGTACTTC	CASMPKLAGNYEQYF
TRBV19	TRBD1	TRBJ1-5	NA	TGTGCCAGTAGGGCCGGGACAGGGGGTTCCCAGCCCCAGCATTTT	CASRAGTGGSQPQHF
TRBV24-1	TRBD1	TRBJ2-3	once	TGTGCCACCAGCGGGGGACAGGGTAATATAGATACGCAGTATTTT	CATSGGQGNIDTQYF
TRBV5-5	NA	TRBJ2-5	NA	TGTGCCAGCAGCTTGATGAGCGCTGGGCAAGAGACCCAGTACTTC	CASSLMSAGQETQYF
TRBV7-3	NA	TRBJ1-5	NA	TGTGCCAGCAGCTTAGGGGGGGATCAGCCCCAGCATTTT	CASSLGGDQPQHF
TRBV12-3/TRBV12-4	NA	TRBJ1-2	NA	TGTGCCAGCAGTTCAGGGTATGGCTACACCTTC	CASSSGYGYTF
TRBV4-3	TRBD2	TRBJ2-3	NA	TGCGCCAGCAGCCAAGATTGGACTAGCAGCACAGATACGCAGTATTTT	CASSQDWTSSTDTQYF
TRBV4-3	TRBD1	TRBJ2-2	NA	TGCGCCAGCAGCAGACAGGGAATCGGGGAGCTGTTTTTT	CASSRQGIGELFF
TRBV28	TRBD1	TRBJ2-7	NA	TGTGCCAGCAGTTTGGGGACAGGGTTAGACTACGAGCAGTACTTC	CASSLGTGLDYEQYF
TRBV5-5	TRBD1	TRBJ2-3	NA	TGTGCCAGCAGCGCCCGACAGGGTGGCACAGATACGCAGTATTTT	CASSARQGGTDTQYF
TRBV20-1	NA	TRBJ2-6	NA	TGCAGTGCTAGTCACGGGTCTGGGGCCAACGTCCTGACTTTC	CSASHGSGANVLTF
TRBV7-7	NA	TRBJ2-5	NA	TGTGCTAGCAGCCAGGCCCAGGGTCGTCCTGGGACCCAGTACTTC	CASSQAQGRPGTQYF
TRBV30	NA	TRBJ2-4	NA	TGTGCCCAGGAGGGGGCAAACATTCAGTACTTC	CAQEGANIQYF
TRBV7-2	TRBD1	TRBJ1-1	NA	TGTGCCAGCAGCTTAGCTGGCAGGGGGCGAGCTTTCTTT	CASSLAGRGRAFF
TRBV18	NA	TRBJ2-7	NA	TGTGCCAGCTCACCTTCTGAGTACGAGCAGTACTTC	CASSPSEYEQYF
TRBV5-1	NA	TRBJ2-2	NA	TGCGCCAGCAGGGAGGTTTCGAACACCGGGGAGCTGTTTTTT	CASREVSNTGELFF
TRBV5-4	TRBD2	TRBJ2-7	NA	TGTGCCAGCAGCCAAGCTGGGACTAGGGGGGACTACGAGCAGTACTTC	CASSQAGTRGDYEQYF
TRBV7-8	TRBD2	TRBJ2-3	NA	TGTGCCAGCAGCGAGACAAGCGGGAGTGGCACAGATACGCAGTATTTT	CASSETSGSGTDTQYF
TRBV30	NA	TRBJ1-5	NA	TGTGCCTGGAGTGTATCCGGTAGCAATCAGCCCCAGCATTTT	CAWSVSGSNQPQHF
TRBV7-9	TRBD1	TRBJ2-7	few	TGTGCCAGCAGCATAGACAGGGCCAACGAGCAGTACTTC	CASSIDRANEQYF
TRBV2	NA	TRBJ2-3	NA	TGTGCCAGCACCCAGTACACAGATACGCAGTATTTT	CASTQYTDTQYF
TRBV24-1	TRBD2	TRBJ2-5	NA	TGTGCCACCAGTGATTCCTCCTCTCATACGGGGGGCCAAGAGACCCAGTACTTC	CATSDSSSHTGGQETQYF
TRBV6-1	TRBD2	TRBJ2-7	NA	TGTGCCAGCAGTGAAGAGCCTAGCGGGAGCTACGAGCAGTACTTC	CASSEEPSGSYEQYF
TRBV5-1	TRBD1	TRBJ1-2	NA	TGCGCCAGCAGGGCGGGACAGGGAAACGGCTACACCTTC	CASRAGQGNGYTF
TRBV6-5	NA	TRBJ2-7	once	TGTGCCAGCACCTACCGGGGGAGTAACTACGAGCAGTACTTC	CASTYRGSNYEQYF
TRBV6-5	TRBD2	TRBJ2-7	NA	TGTGCCAGCAGCCCGGGGGGGACAAGCTCCTACGAGCAGTACTTC	CASSPGGTSSYEQYF
TRBV5-1	TRBD2	TRBJ2-1	NA	TGCGCCAGCAGCCAGCCTGCGGGAGGGTTCCACAATGAGCAGTTCTTC	CASSQPAGGFHNEQFF
TRBV10-1	NA	TRBJ2-2	NA	TGCGCCAGCAGTGAGTCGAGCTCGCGGAACACCGGGGAGCTGTTTTTT	CASSESSSRNTGELFF